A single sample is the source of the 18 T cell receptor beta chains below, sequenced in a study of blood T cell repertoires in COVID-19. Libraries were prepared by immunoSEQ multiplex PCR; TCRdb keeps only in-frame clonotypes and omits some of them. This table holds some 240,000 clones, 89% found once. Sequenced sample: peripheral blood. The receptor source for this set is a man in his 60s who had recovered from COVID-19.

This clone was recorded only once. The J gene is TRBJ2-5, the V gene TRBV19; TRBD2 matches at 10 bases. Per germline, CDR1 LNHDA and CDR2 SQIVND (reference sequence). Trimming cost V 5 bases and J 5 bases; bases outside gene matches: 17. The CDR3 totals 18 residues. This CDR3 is CASSPLRGSGGLGETQYF. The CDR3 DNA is TGTGCCAGTAGTCCCCTCCGGGGTAGCGGGGGGTTAGGCGAGACCCAGTACTTC.

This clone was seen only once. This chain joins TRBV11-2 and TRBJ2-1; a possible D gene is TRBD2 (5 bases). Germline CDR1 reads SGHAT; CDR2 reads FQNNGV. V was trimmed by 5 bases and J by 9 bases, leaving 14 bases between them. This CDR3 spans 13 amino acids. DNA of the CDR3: TGTGCCAGCAGCGTGGGGTTGGGAGTTGAGCAGTTCTTC. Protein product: CASSVGLGVEQFF.

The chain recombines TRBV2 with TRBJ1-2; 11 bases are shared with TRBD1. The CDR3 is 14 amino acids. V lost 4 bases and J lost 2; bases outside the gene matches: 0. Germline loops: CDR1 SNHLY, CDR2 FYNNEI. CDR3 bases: TGTGCCAGCAGTGGGGACAGGGGGAACTATGGCTACACCTTC. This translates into CASSGDRGNYGYTF.

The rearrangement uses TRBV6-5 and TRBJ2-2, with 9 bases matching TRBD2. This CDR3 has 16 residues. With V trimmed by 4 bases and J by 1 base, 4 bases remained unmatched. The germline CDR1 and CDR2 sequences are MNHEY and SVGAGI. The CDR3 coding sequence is TGTGCCAGCAGTTCGCCAGCGGGAGGGAACACCGGGGAGCTGTTTTTT. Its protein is CASSSPAGGNTGELFF.

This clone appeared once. In nucleotides, the CDR3 is TGTGCCAGTAGTGGTGACCGGCGGCAGCCCCAGCATTTT. As protein: CASSGDRRQPQHF. The rearrangement links TRBV19 to TRBJ1-5, with unresolved D. The CDR3 spans 13 residues. The germline CDR1 and CDR2 sequences are LNHDA and SQIVND (reference sequence). Trimming removed 5 bases at V and 7 bases at J, with 12 bases between.

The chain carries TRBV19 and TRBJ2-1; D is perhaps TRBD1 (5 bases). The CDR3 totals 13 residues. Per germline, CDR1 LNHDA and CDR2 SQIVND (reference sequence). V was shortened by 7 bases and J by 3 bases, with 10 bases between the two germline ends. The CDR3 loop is CASTPDSYNEQFF. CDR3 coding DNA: TGTGCCAGTACACCTGACAGCTACAATGAGCAGTTCTTC.

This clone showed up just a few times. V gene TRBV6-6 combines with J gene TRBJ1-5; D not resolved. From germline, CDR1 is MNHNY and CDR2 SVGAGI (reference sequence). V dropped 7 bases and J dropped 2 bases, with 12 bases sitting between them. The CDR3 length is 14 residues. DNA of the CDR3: TGTGCCAGCACCTTGGGTGGAGGCAATCAGCCCCAGCATTTT. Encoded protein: CASTLGGGNQPQHF.

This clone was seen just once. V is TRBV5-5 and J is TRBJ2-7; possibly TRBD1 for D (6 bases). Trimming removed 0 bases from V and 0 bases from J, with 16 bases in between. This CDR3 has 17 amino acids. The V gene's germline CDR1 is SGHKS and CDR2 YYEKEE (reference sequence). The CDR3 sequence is CASSLVGGSPSSYEQYF. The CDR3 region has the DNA TGTGCCAGCAGCTTGGTTGGGGGCTCTCCGAGCTCCTACGAGCAGTACTTC.

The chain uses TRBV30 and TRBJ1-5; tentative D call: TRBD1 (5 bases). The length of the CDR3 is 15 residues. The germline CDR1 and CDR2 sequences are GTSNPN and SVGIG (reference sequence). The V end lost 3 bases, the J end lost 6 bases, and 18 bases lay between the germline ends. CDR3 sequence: CAWRAGTGQAQPQHF. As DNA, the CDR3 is TGTGCCTGGAGAGCTGGAACAGGTCAGGCTCAGCCCCAGCATTTT.

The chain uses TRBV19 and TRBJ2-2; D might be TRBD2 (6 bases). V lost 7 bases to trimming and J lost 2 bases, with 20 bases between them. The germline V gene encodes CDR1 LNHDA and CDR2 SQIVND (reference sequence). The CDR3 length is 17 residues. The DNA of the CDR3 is TGTGCCAGTACCCGCCAAACCGGCGGGACCAACACCGGGGAGCTGTTTTTT. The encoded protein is CASTRQTGGTNTGELFF.

The CDR3 is CASSFLRQSTDTQYF. CDR3 DNA: TGTGCCAGCAGTTTCCTCAGACAGTCCACAGATACGCAGTATTTT. The chain employs TRBV28 and TRBJ2-3; perhaps TRBD1 as D (5 bases). CDR1 and CDR2 from the germline V gene are MDHEN and SYDVKM. The ends were cut back, 3 bases at V and 2 bases at J, with 12 bases in the middle. This CDR3 region has 15 residues.

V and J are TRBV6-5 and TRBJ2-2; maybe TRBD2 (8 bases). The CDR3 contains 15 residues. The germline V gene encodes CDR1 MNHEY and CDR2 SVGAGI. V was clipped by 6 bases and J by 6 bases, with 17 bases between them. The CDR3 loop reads CASRREGGGAGELFF. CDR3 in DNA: TGTGCCAGCAGACGGGAGGGAGGGGGCGCCGGGGAGCTGTTTTTT.

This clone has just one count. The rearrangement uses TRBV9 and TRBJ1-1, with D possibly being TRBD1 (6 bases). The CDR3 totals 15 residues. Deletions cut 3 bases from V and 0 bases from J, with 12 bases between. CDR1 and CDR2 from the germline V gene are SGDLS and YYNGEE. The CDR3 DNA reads TGTGCCAGCAGCGCCTCGGGACAAATGAACACTGAAGCTTTCTTT. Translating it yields CASSASGQMNTEAFF.

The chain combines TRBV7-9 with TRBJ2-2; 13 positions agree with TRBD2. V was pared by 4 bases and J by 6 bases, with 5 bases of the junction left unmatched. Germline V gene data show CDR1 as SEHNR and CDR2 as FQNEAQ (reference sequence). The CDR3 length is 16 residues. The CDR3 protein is CASSSGLAGAAGELFF. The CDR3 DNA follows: TGTGCCAGCAGCTCAGGACTAGCGGGAGCGGCCGGGGAGCTGTTTTTT.

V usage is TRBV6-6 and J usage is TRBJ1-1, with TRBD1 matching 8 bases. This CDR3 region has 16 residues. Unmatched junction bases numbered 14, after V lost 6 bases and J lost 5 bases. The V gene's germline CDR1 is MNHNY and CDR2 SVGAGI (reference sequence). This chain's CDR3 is CASSNPQGQGATEAFF. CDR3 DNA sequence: TGTGCCAGCAGCAACCCTCAAGGACAGGGTGCGACTGAAGCTTTCTTT.

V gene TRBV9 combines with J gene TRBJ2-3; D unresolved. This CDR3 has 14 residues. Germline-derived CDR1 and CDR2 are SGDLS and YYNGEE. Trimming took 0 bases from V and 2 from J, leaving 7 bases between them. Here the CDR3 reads CASSVDPDTDTQYF. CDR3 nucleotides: TGTGCCAGCAGCGTAGATCCAGACACAGATACGCAGTATTTT.

CDR3 amino acids: CASSLDGGTNYNEQFF. CDR3 bases: TGTGCCAGCAGCTTGGACGGCGGGACGAACTACAATGAGCAGTTCTTC. V gene TRBV5-6 combines with J gene TRBJ2-1; the D gene is possibly TRBD2 (6 bases). V was cut by 0 bases and J by 3 bases, with 13 bases left in between. The CDR3 loop spans 16 amino acids. Germline CDR1 reads SGHDT; CDR2 reads YYEEEE. The whole variable domain, filled in from reference TRBV5-6 and TRBJ2-1, reads DAGVTQSPTHLIKTRGQQVTLRCSPKSGHDTVSWYQQALGQGPQFIFQYYEEEERQRGNFPDRFSGHQFPNYSSELNVNALLLGDSALYLCASSLDGGTNYNEQFFGPGTRLTVL.

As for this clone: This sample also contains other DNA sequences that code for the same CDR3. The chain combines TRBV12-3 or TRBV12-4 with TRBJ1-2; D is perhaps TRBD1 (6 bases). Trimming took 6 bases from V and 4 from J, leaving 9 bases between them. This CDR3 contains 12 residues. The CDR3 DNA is TGTGCCAGCAGCCCGGACAGCTATGGCTACACCTTC. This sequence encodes CASSPDSYGYTF.